This T cell receptor beta chain emerged from a study of T cells in Graves' hyperthyroidism and ophthalmopathy. Study summary: Peripheral blood collection took place at initial diagnosis, before any treatment.

In germline, CDR1 is SEHNR, CDR2 FQNEAQ (reference sequence). This CDR3 is 16 amino acids long. Points on this clonotype: Antigen: not known. Relative to the germline gene, one junction end is altered; a read error may explain this.

Researchers amplified the TCR beta CDR3 regions from RNA transcripts. In the first-round RT-PCR of the TCR CDR3, the HTBI primer set was used. TCRdb analysed the multiplex PCR reads with MiXCR anew, one entry per CDR3 protein. This table has roughly 800,000 distinct CDR3 sequences, around 39% appearing once. Findings of the study overall: Blood also held most thyroid clonotypes expanded beyond 0.001.

Graves' hyperthyroidism is called stable when ophthalmopathy does not progress within 18 months. Lactation, pregnancy, other autoimmune disease or uncontrolled infection led to exclusion of patients. V usage is TRBV7-9 and J usage is TRBJ2-7, with 12 bases identical to TRBD2. The clonotype originates from a man aged 18 to 30 with Graves' hyperthyroidism. The sequencing sample was made of blood. CDR3 in DNA: TGCGCCAGCAGCCAAGAGACTAGCGGGAGAACCCACGAGCAGTACTTC. Residues: CASSQETSGRTHEQYF.